Sequencing of this T cell receptor beta chain was carried out in a study of spatial heterogeneity in lung cancer. TCRdb analysed the 5' RACE reads with MiXCR anew, one entry per CDR3 protein. Counted here are about 48,000 distinct CDR3 sequences, approximately 5.3% occurring once; the ten biggest clones make up approximately 12%. The ends lost 5 bases at V and 9 bases at J; junction bases unmatched: 4. Germline values: CDR1 SEHNR, CDR2 FQNEAQ (reference sequence). The CDR3 sequence is 12 residues long. This clonotype was observed at least ten times. Noted time point: sample taken at primary tumor resection. Unsorted samples of tumor, nontumor lung or frozen PBMC had their whole RNA sequenced.

The TCR comes from a male donor with early-stage non-small cell lung cancer. The chain links TRBV7-9 to TRBJ1-2; TRBD1 agrees at 9 bases. The sample was PBMCs, taken at surgery. This CDR3 is CASSTGQGRYTF. CDR3 DNA sequence: TGTGCCAGCAGCACGGGACAGGGCCGCTACACCTTC.